These 4 T cell receptor beta chains originate from one sample sequenced in a study of tumor and adjacent non-tumor tissue in lung cancer. Three rounds of nested PCR, following a modified ARM-PCR protocol, produced the TCRbeta library. One entry per CDR3 protein, called by TCRdb with MiXCR from the multiplex PCR reads. Seen here are tens of thousands of distinct CDR3 sequences, just under 60% observed once, and the top ten hold around 20%. RNA was extracted from bulk tissue without any cell sorting. Sequencing was carried out using lung tumor tissue. The receptors shown here come from a man over 45 with non-small cell lung cancer.

The CDR3 loop is CARSLARNSPLHF. The CDR3 nucleotides read TGTGCTAGGAGCTTAGCCAGGAATTCACCCCTCCACTTT. The chain uses TRBV11-2 and TRBJ1-6, with D unclear. This CDR3 comprises 13 residues. Per the germline V gene, CDR1 is SGHAT and CDR2 is FQNNGV.

For this clonotype: An end of the junction does not agree with germline; a read error may underlie this. V gene TRBV6-6 combines with J gene TRBJ2-3; D possibly corresponds to TRBD2 (7 bases). The CDR3 has 16 residues. The germline CDR1 and CDR2 sequences are MNHNY and SVGAGI (reference sequence). The CDR3: CTSSPSRGGQVHTQYF. CDR3 nucleotide sequence: TGTACCAGCAGCCCCTCTAGGGGGGGCCAGGTACATACGCAGTATTTT.

This clonotype has at least ten counts. This chain joins TRBV6-6 and TRBJ2-7; possibly TRBD1 or TRBD2 for D (6 bases each). CDR3 size: 16 residues. The germline V gene has CDR1 MNHNY and CDR2 SVGAGI (reference sequence). V gave up 0 bases and J gave up 2 bases, with 14 bases separating them. The CDR3 bases are TGTGCCAGCAGTTACTCGGTCCCGGGGGCTGCCTACGAGCAGTACTTC. This codes for CASSYSVPGAAYEQYF.

A remark on this clonotype: One base away lies a much larger clone, so this may be a sequencing read error. This chain links TRBV24-1 with TRBJ2-2, with TRBD1 matching 9 bases. The CDR3 spans 16 residues. From germline, CDR1 is KGHDR and CDR2 SFDVKD. CDR3 loop: CAISDPGQGKGGELFF. CDR3 DNA sequence: TGTGCCATCAGTGATCCCGGACAGGGGAAAGGCGGGGAGCTGTTTTTT.